This T cell receptor beta chain was identified during a study of blood T cell repertoires in COVID-19. The table came from immunoSEQ multiplex PCR; TCRdb's copy has only in-frame clones and leaves some out. The sample carries 650,000 to 800,000 clones, around 90% recorded once. Per the germline V gene, CDR1 is SGHRS and CDR2 is YFSETQ. The CDR3 is made up of 15 amino acids. V lost 4 bases to trimming and J lost 1 base; unmatched junction nucleotides: 2. Sequenced sample: peripheral blood. V usage is TRBV5-1 and J usage is TRBJ1-4; 9 nucleotides line up with TRBD1. The receptor was derived from a young woman with acute or convalescent COVID-19. The CDR3 protein is CASSATGGTNEKLFF. In DNA, the CDR3 is TGCGCCAGCAGCGCGACAGGGGGAACTAATGAAAAACTGTTTTTT.